The source of this T cell receptor (beta chain) is a study of T cell responses to AZD1222 COVID-19 vaccine. Study-wide results and limits: Repertoires were sampled only after the peak T cell response. The donors showed a predominance of white British ancestry and of females, with possible underestimation of clonal diversity. CD4 TCRs associated with vaccination spanned spike, dominating at 160-218 and 743-854.

Worth noting for this clone: Its antigen is not known.

V dropped 2 bases and J dropped 5 bases, with 9 bases sitting between them. This CDR3 has 14 amino acids. Germline V CDR1 and CDR2: MDHEN, SYDVKM. Using immunoSEQ multiplex PCR, the repertoire was profiled, and TCRdb retains in-frame clones only, with some absent. The repertoire has about 99,000 clones, roughly 90% of them found once; the top ten carry roughly 8%. Sequencing used peripheral blood, obtained 28 days after the second AZD1222 dose. The chain recombines TRBV28 with TRBJ1-4; D might be TRBD1 (6 bases). The sequence was collected from an adult who received the AZD1222 COVID-19 vaccine. DNA of the CDR3: TGTGCCAGCAGTTTAATGGGGGCGAATGAAAAACTGTTTTTT. Amino acid sequence: CASSLMGANEKLFF.